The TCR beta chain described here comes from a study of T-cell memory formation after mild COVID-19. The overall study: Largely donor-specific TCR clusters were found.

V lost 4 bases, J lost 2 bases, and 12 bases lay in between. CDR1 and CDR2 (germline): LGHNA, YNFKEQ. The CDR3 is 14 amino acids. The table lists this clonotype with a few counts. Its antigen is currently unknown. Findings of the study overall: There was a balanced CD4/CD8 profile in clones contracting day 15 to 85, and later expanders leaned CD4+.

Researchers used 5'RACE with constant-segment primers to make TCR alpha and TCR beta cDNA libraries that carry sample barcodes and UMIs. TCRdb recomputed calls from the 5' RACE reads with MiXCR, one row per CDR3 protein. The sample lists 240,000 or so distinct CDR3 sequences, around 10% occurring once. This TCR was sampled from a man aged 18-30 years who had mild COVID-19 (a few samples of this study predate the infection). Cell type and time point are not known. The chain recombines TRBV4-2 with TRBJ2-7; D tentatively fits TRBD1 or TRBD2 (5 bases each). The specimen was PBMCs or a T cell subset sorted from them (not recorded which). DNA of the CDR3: TGTGCCAGCAGCCCACAGGTGGGGGCCTACGAGCAGTACTTC. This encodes CASSPQVGAYEQYF.